This T cell receptor (beta chain) was documented in a study of shared clonotypes between healthy human individuals. This CDR3 contains 17 residues. The V and J ends lost 2 bases and 0 bases respectively, with 16 bases between them. Germline-derived CDR1 and CDR2 are LGHNA and YNFKEQ. Sequencing used immunoSEQ multiplex PCR; TCRdb keeps in-frame clones, though not all of them. The sample lists around 1.9 million clones, 93% occurring once. Terminally differentiated effector memory CD45RA+ cells were left out of the naive CD8 fraction, which was CD45RO-negative and positively selected for CCR7. The clonotype was recovered from a man younger than 35 in good health. Some clones in this sample may be carry-over from other donors' samples. Material: naive CD8+ T cells from PBMCs. The rearrangement uses TRBV4-2 and TRBJ1-2, with D unresolved. CDR3 residues: CASSQPDMSVTNYGYTF. The DNA for the CDR3 is TGTGCCAGCAGCCAACCGGATATGAGCGTGACTAACTATGGCTACACCTTC.